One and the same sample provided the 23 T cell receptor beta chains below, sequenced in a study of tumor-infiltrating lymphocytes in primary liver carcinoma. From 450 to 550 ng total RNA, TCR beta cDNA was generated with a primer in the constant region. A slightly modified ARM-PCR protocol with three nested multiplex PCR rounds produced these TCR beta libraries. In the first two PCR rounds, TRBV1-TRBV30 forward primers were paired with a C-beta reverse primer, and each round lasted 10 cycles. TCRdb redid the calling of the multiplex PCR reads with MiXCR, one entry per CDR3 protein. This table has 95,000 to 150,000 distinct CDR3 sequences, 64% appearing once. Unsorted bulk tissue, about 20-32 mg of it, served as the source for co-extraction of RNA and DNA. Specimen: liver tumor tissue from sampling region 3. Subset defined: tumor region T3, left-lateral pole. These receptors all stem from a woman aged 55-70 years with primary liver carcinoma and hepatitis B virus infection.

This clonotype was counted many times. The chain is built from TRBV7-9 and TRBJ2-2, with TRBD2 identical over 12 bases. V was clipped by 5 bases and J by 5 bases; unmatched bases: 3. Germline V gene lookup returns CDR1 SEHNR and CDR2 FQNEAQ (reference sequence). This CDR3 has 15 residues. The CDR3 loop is CASSPGLAGTGELFF. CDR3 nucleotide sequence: TGTGCCAGCAGCCCCGGACTAGCGGGAACCGGGGAGCTGTTTTTT.

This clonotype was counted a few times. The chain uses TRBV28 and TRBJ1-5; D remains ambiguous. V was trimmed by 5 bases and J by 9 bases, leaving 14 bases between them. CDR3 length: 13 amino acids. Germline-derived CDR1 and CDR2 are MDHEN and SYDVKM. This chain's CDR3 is CASSPDTVRPQHF. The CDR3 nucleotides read TGTGCCAGCAGTCCAGACACCGTTCGGCCCCAGCATTTT. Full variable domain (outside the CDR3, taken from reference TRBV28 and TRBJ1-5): DVKVTQSSRYLVKRTGEKVFLECVQDMDHENMFWYRQDPGLGLRLIYFSYDVKMKEKGDIPEGYSVSREKKERFSLILESASTNQTSMYLCASSPDTVRPQHFGDGTRLSIL.

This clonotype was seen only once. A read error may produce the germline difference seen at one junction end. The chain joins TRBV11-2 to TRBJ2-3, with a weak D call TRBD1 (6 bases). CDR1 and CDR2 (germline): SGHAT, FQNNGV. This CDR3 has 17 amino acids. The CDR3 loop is CTSSLGGLTYTSDTKYF. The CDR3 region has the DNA TGTACCAGCAGCTTAGGGGGTCTAACGTACACGTCAGATACGAAGTATTTT. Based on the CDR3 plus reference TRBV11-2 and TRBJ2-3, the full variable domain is EAGVAQSPRYKIIEKRQSVAFWCNPISGHATLYWYQQILGQGPKLLIQFQNNGVVDDSQLPKDRFSAERLKGVDSTLKIQPAKLEDSAVYLCTSSLGGLTYTSDTKYFGPGTRLTVL.

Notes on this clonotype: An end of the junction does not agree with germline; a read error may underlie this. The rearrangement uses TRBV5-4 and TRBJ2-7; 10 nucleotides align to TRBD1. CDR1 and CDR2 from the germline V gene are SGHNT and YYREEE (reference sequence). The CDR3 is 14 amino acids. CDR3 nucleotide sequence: TGTGCCAGCAGCGTTGGACAGGGGGGCTACGAGCAGTGCTTC. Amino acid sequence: CASSVGQGGYEQCF.

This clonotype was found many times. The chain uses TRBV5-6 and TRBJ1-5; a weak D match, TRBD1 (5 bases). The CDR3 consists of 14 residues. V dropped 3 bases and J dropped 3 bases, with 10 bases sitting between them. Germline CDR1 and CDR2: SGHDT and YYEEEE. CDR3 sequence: CASSSAGHNQPQHF. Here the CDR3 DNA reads TGTGCCAGCAGCTCCGCGGGGCACAATCAGCCCCAGCATTTT. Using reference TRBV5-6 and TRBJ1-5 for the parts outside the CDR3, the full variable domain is DAGVTQSPTHLIKTRGQQVTLRCSPKSGHDTVSWYQQALGQGPQFIFQYYEEEERQRGNFPDRFSGHQFPNYSSELNVNALLLGDSALYLCASSSAGHNQPQHFGDGTRLSIL.

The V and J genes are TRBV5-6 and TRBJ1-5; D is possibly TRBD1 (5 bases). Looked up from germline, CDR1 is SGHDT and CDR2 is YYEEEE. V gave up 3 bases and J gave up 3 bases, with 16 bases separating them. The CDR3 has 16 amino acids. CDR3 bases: TGTGCCAGCAGCTCGGCCGACGGGGGGAACAATCAGCCCCAGCATTTT. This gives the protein CASSSADGGNNQPQHF. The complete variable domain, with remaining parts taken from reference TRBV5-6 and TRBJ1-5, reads DAGVTQSPTHLIKTRGQQVTLRCSPKSGHDTVSWYQQALGQGPQFIFQYYEEEERQRGNFPDRFSGHQFPNYSSELNVNALLLGDSALYLCASSSADGGNNQPQHFGDGTRLSIL.

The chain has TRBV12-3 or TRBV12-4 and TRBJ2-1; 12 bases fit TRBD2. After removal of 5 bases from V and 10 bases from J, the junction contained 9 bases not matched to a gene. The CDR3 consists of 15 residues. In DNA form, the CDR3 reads TGTGCCAGCAGTCCTAGCGGGAGGGCCTATGGCGAGCAGTTCTTC. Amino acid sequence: CASSPSGRAYGEQFF.

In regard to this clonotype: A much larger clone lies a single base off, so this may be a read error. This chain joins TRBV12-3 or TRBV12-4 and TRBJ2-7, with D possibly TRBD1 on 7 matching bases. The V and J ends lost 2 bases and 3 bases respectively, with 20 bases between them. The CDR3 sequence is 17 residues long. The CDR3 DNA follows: TGTGCCAGCAGTTTAAGAGTGTGGAGACAGGGAGGCTACGAGCAGTACTTC. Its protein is CASSLRVWRQGGYEQYF.

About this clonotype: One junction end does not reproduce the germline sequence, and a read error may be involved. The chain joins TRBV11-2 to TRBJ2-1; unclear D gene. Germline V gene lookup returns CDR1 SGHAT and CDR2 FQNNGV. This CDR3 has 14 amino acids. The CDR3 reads CARSLEQTNNEQFF. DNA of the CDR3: TGTGCCAGGAGCTTAGAACAGACGAACAATGAGCAGTTCTTC.

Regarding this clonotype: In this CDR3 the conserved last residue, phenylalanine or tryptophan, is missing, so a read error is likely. CDR3 nucleotides: TGTGCCAGCAGCTTAGATCAAGGCGGGAGGGCCGGCTACAATGAGCAGTTCCTA. Translating it yields CASSLDQGGRAGYNEQFL. The V and J genes are TRBV11-3 and TRBJ2-1; 9 bases agree with TRBD2. The CDR3 is 18 residues long. Germline V lookup: CDR1 SGHNT, CDR2 YENEEA. J lost 3 bases, V lost 0 bases, and 9 bases had no gene match.

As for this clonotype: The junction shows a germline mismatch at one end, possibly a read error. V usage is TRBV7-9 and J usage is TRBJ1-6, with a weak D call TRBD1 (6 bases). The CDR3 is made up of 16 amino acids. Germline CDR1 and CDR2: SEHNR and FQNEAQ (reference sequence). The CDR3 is CTSSLMGALGNSPLHF. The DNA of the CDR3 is TGTACCAGCAGCTTAATGGGGGCATTAGGAAATTCACCCCTCCACTTT.

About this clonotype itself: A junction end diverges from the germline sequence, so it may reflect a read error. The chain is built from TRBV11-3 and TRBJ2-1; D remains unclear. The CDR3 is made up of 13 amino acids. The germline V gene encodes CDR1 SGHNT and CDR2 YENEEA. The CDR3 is CASSVFRDNEQLF. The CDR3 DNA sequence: TGTGCCAGCAGCGTTTTTCGAGACAATGAGCAGCTCTTC.

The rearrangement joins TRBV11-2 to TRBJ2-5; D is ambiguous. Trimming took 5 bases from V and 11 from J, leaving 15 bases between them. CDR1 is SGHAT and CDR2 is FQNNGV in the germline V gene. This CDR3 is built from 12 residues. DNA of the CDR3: TGTGCCAGCAGCCCTGGCCTAACTGAACAGTACTTC. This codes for CASSPGLTEQYF.

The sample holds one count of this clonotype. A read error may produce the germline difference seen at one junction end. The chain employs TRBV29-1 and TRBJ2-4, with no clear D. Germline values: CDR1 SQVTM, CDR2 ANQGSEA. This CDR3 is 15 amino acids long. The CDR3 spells CSVTPTGTAQNTQYF. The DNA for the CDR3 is TGCAGCGTAACTCCCACCGGTACAGCTCAAAACACTCAGTACTTC. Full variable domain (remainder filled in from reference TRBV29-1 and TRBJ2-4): SAVISQKPSRDICQRGTSLTIQCQVDSQVTMMFWYRQQPGQSLTLIATANQGSEATYESGFVIDKFPISRPNLTFSTLTVSNMSPEDSSIYLCSVTPTGTAQNTQYFGAGTRLSVL.

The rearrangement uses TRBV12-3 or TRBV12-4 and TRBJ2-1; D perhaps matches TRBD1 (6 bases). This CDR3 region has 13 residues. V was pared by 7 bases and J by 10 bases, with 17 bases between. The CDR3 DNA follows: TGTGCCAGCACCACGGACAGTGGCAACGAGCAGTTCTTC. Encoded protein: CASTTDSGNEQFF.

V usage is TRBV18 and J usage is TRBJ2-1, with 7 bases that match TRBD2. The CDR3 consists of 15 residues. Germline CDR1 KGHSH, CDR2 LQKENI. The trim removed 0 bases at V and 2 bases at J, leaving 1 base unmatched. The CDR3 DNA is TGTGCCAGCTCACCACCGGGGGGGGCCTACAATGAGCAGTTCTTC. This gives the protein CASSPPGGAYNEQFF.

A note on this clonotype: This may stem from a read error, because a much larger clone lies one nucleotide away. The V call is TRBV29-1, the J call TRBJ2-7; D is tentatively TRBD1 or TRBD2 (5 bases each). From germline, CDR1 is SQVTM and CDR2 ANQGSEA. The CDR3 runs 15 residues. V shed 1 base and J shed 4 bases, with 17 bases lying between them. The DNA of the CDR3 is TGCAGCGTTGAAGTCCCGGGACGTCCGAAGTACGAGCAGTACTTC. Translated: CSVEVPGRPKYEQYF.

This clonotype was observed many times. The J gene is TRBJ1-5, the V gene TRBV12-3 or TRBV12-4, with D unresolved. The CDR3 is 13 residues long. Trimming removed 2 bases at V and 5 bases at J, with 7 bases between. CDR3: CASSLTRYQPQHF. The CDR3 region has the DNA TGTGCCAGCAGTTTAACCAGGTATCAGCCCCAGCATTTT.

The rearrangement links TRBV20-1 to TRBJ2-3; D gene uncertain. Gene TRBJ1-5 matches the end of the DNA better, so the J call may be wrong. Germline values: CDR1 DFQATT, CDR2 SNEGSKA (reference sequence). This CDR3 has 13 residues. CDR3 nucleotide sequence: TGCAGTGCTGAGGACGCCGGCACAGATACGCAGCATTTT. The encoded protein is CSAEDAGTDTQHF.

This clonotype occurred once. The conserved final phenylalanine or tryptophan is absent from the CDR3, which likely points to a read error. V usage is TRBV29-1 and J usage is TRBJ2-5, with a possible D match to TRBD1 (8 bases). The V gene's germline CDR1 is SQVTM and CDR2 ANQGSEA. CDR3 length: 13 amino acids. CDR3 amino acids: CSVATGGGKTQYL. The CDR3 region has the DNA TGTAGCGTTGCAACAGGGGGAGGGAAGACCCAGTACCTC.

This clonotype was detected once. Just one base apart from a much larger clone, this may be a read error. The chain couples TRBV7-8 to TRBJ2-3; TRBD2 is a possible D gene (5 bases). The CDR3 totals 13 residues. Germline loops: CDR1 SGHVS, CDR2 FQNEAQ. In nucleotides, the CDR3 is TGTGCCAGCAGCCGCGACTACACATATACGCAGTATTTT. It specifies CASSRDYTYTQYF.

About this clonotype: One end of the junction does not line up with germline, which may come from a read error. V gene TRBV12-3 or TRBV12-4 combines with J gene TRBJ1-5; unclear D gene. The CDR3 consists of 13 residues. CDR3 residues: CVSSVGGQQLQHF. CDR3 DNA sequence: TGTGTCAGCAGTGTCGGAGGGCAGCAGCTCCAGCATTTT.

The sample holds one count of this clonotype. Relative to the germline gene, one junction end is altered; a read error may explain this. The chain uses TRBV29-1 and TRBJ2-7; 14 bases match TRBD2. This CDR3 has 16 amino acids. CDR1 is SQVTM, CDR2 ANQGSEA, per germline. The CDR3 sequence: CSVNQGLAGALYEQYF. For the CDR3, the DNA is TGTAGCGTGAACCAGGGACTAGCGGGAGCGCTATACGAGCAGTACTTC.